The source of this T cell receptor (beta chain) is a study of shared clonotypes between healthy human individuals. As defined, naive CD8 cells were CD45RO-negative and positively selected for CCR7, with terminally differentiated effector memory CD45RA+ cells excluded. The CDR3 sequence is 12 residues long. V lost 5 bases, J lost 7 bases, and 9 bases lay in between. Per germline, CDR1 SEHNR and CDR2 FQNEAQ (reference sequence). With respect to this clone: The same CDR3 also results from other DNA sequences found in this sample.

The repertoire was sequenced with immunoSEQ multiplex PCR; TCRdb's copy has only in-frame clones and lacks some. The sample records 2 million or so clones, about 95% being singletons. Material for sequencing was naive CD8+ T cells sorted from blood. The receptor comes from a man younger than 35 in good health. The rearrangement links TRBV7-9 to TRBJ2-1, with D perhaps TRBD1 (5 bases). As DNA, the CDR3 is TGTGCCAGCAGCCTGAAGGGGAATGAGCAGTTCTTC. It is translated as CASSLKGNEQFF. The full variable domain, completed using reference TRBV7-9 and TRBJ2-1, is DTGVSQNPRHKITKRGQNVTFRCDPISEHNRLYWYRQTLGQGPEFLTYFQNEAQLEKSRLLSDRFSAERPKGSFSTLEIQRTEQGDSAMYLCASSLKGNEQFFGPGTRLTVL.